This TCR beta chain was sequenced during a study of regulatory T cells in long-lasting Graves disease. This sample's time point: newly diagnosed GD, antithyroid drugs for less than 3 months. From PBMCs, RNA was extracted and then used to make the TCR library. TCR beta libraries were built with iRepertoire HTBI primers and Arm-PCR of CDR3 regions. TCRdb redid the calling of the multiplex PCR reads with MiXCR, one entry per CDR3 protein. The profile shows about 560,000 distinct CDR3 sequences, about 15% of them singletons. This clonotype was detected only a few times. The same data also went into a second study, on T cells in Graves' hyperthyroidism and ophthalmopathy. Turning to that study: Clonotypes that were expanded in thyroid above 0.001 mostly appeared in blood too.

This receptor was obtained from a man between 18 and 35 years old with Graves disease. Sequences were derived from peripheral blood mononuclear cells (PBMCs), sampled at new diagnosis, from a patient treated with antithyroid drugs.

This CDR3 is CASGQNYEQYF. The DNA for the CDR3 is TGTGCATCGGGACAGAACTACGAGCAGTACTTC. This chain joins TRBV27 and TRBJ2-7; 7 bases agree with TRBD1. The CDR3 runs to 11 residues. The germline V gene encodes CDR1 MNHEY and CDR2 SMNVEV (reference sequence).